These T cell receptor beta chains were read from a single sample in a study of blood T cell repertoires in COVID-19. The data were produced by immunoSEQ multiplex PCR, yet TCRdb's version contains in-frame clones alone and is incomplete. The table includes approximately 190,000 clones, about 80% detected once. The material sequenced was peripheral blood. The receptors were gathered from a human donor with acute or convalescent COVID-19. The donor label of this sample is uncertain. CDR3s include the opening cysteine and the closing phenylalanine or tryptophan. Fields, in order: D gene, V gene, clone size, J gene, CDR3 protein, CDR3 DNA. A D gene is named only where the DNA matches it firmly. The size of a clone is reported for some rows only, either as once, few or many, or as a class for expanded clones.

>TRBD1|TRBV19|large|TRBJ2-5
CASSPGQGQTQYF
TGTGCCAGTAGTCCCGGACAGGGGCAGACCCAGTACTTC
>NA|TRBV7-2|NA|TRBJ2-7
CASSLGFRGGEQYF
TGTGCCAGCAGCTTAGGGTTCAGGGGAGGGGAGCAGTACTTC
>NA|TRBV19|NA|TRBJ1-1
CASSISGGGTEAFF
TGTGCCAGTAGTATTTCAGGAGGCGGGACTGAAGCTTTCTTT
>TRBD1|TRBV10-3|NA|TRBJ1-2
CAISQGQGIGYTF
TGTGCCATCAGCCAGGGACAGGGGATCGGCTACACCTTC
>TRBD1|TRBV27|NA|TRBJ2-7
CASSLEVGQYDEQYF
TGTGCCAGCAGTTTAGAGGTGGGACAGTATGACGAGCAGTACTTC
>TRBD2|TRBV28|few|TRBJ2-2
CASRLSGRGSGELFF
TGTGCCAGCAGACTTAGCGGGAGAGGGTCCGGGGAGCTGTTTTTT
>NA|TRBV29-1|NA|TRBJ2-6
CSVWAAEVAGANVLTF
TGCAGCGTTTGGGCGGCGGAGGTAGCCGGGGCCAACGTCCTGACTTTC
>NA|TRBV12-3/TRBV12-4|few|TRBJ1-5
CASSLGPDQPQHF
TGTGCCAGCAGTTTAGGTCCAGATCAGCCCCAGCATTTT
>TRBD2|TRBV3-1/TRBV3-2|NA|TRBJ2-5
CASSQGRRSGSGETQYF
TGTGCCAGCAGCCAAGGGCGCCGTAGCGGGAGTGGAGAGACCCAGTACTTC
>TRBD1|TRBV7-2|NA|TRBJ1-3
CASSSTGSPGNTIYF
TGTGCCAGCAGCTCGACAGGGAGCCCTGGAAACACCATATATTTT